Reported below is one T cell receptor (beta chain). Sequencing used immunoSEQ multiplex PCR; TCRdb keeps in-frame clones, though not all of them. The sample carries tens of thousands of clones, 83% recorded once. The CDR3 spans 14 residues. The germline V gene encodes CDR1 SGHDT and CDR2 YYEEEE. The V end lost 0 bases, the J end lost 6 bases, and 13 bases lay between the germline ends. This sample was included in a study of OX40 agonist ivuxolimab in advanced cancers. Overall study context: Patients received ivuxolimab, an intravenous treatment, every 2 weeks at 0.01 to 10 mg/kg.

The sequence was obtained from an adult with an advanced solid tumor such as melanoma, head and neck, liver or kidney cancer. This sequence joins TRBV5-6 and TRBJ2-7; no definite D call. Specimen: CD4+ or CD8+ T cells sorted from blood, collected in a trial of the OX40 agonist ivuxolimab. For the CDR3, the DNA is TGTGCCAGCAGCTTGGTAAGGGCTCTCAGCGAGCAGTACTTC. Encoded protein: CASSLVRALSEQYF.